This T cell receptor beta chain originates from a study of naive and memory T cell subsets. Study results and caveats: Tuberculin site TCR excess was interpreted as type IV hypersensitivity infiltration. The RNA method is potentially sensitive to activation and differentiation changes.

Trimming cost V 0 bases and J 4 bases; bases outside gene matches: 6. Germline V gene sequence: CDR1 MNHEY, CDR2 SVGAGI. This CDR3 comprises 16 residues. Amplification of ligated cDNA took four PCR rounds with SP2 and nested alpha and beta constant primers. Blood and skin TCR RNA was reverse transcribed with alpha and beta constant primers. TCRdb re-called the UMI-ligation and nested PCR reads with MiXCR, one entry per CDR3 protein. The table includes tens of thousands of distinct CDR3 sequences, approximately 10% detected once. The treatment here: skin biopsy from PPD injection site in Mantoux-positive individual. TCR cDNA received a 3' ligated oligonucleotide that carried a UMI. A word on this clonotype: What it binds is not known.

This chain connects TRBV6-5 to TRBJ1-3; 7 nucleotides line up with TRBD1. This TCR came from an adult in good health. Sample: skin, taken from a tuberculin skin test site. The DNA for the CDR3 is TGTGCCAGCAGTTACTCCGCCAGGGGGACGGGAAACACCATATATTTT. The encoded protein is CASSYSARGTGNTIYF.